This TCR beta chain was captured by sequencing in a study of cytomegalovirus exposure and HLA in healthy donors. General study results and limits: According to the study, roughly 160 TCR beta chains were cytomegalovirus-associated.

Worth noting for this clone: Its cognate antigen is unknown.

The PCR used 60 Vbeta and 13 Jbeta primers. Profiling relied on immunoSEQ multiplex PCR, and the TCRdb table lists in-frame clones only, not all of them. The data hold 150,000 to 200,000 clones, with 80% observed a single time. V lost 7 bases and J lost 8; bases outside the gene matches: 13. Per the germline V gene, CDR1 is MDHEN and CDR2 is SYDVKM. This CDR3 has 14 amino acids. Sequences were obtained from PBMCs. The chain recombines TRBV28 with TRBJ1-2; 7 positions match TRBD1. This TCR was sampled from a man aged 25 to 45 in good health and CMV-seronegative. The CDR3 coding sequence is TGTGCCAGCACCGCCCCCGGGACAGAGGAGGGCTACACCTTC. It yields the protein CASTAPGTEEGYTF.